This T cell receptor beta chain originates from a study of T cells after posttransplantation cyclophosphamide. The study's findings and limits: Donor CD8+ memory clones often dominated recipient blood repertoires at later times. After PTCy, TRB diversity resembled that of CNI/methotrexate controls. Skin or GI-infiltrating T cells shared few TRB sequences with blood.

As for this clone: What it recognizes is unknown.

This table comes from immunoSEQ multiplex PCR, and its TCRdb copy is limited to in-frame clones, with some not included. Seen here are more than 30,000 clones, 75% to 95% observed once, and the top ten hold roughly 0.22%. The naive gate required viable CD3+CD4+ or CD3+CD8+ cells with CCR7+CD45RA+CD45RO-CD95-CD27+CD28+ phenotype. This CDR3 contains 16 residues. CDR1 and CDR2 (germline): LNHNV, YYDKDF (reference sequence). The V end was cut by 3 bases, the J end by 0 bases, with 14 bases between. The sample comprised naive CD4+ T cells sorted from PBMCs. This chain joins TRBV15 and TRBJ1-1; tentatively, D is TRBD1 (6 bases). This clonotype originated in a woman in her sixties in good health, CMV-negative, and a related stem cell transplant donor. CDR3 coding DNA: TGTGCCACCAGCAGGGAGCCAGGACAGATGAACACTGAAGCTTTCTTT. This sequence encodes CATSREPGQMNTEAFF. Full variable domain (remainder filled in from reference TRBV15 and TRBJ1-1): DAMVIQNPRYQVTQFGKPVTLSCSQTLNHNVMYWYQQKSSQAPKLLFHYYDKDFNNEADTPDNFQSRRPNTSFCFLDIRSPGLGDTAMYLCATSREPGQMNTEAFFGQGTRLTVV.